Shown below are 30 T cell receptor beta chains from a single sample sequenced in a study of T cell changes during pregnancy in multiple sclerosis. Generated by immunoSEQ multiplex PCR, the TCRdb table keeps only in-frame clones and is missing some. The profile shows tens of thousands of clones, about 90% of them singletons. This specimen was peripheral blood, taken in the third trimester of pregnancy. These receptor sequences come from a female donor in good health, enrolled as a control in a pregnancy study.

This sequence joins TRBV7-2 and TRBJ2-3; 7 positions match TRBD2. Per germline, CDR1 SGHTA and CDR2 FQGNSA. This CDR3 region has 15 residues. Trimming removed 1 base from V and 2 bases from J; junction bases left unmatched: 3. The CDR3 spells CASSLVGLSTDTQYF. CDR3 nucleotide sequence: TGTGCCAGCAGCTTAGTGGGACTATCCACAGATACGCAGTATTTT.

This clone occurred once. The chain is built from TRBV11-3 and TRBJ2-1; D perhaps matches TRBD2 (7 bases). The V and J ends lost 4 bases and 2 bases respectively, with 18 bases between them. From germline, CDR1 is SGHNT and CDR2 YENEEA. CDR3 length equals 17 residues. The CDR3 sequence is CASSYPEGGPAYNEQFF. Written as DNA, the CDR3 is TGTGCCAGCAGCTACCCGGAGGGGGGGCCCGCCTACAATGAGCAGTTCTTC.

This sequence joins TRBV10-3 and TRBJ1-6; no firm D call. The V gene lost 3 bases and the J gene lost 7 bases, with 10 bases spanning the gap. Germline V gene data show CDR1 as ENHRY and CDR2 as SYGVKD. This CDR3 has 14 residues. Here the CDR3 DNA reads TGTGCCATCAGTGAAGGTCGGGGAAATTCACCCCTCCACTTT. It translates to CAISEGRGNSPLHF.

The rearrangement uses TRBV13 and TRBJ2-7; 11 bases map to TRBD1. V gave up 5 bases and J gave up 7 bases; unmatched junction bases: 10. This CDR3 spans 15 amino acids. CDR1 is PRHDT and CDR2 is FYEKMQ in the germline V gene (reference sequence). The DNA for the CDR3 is TGTGCCAGCAGCAGTGGACAGGGGGCCTTTGAGGAGCAGTACTTC. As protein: CASSSGQGAFEEQYF.

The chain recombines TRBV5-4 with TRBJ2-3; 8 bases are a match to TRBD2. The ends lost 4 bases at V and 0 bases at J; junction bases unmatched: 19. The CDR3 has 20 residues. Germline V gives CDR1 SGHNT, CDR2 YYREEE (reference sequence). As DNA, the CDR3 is TGTGCCAGCAGCCGGGGGGGTAGGCCCAGTCACGGTTCTAGCACAGATACGCAGTATTTT. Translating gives CASSRGGRPSHGSSTDTQYF.

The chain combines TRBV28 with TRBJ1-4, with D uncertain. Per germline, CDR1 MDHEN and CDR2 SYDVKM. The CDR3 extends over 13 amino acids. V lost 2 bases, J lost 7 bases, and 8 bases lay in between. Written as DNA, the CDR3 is TGTGCCAGCAGTTTACAGGTTAGTGAAAAACTGTTTTTT. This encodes CASSLQVSEKLFF. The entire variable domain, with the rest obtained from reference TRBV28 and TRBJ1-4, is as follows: DVKVTQSSRYLVKRTGEKVFLECVQDMDHENMFWYRQDPGLGLRLIYFSYDVKMKEKGDIPEGYSVSREKKERFSLILESASTNQTSMYLCASSLQVSEKLFFGSGTQLSVL.

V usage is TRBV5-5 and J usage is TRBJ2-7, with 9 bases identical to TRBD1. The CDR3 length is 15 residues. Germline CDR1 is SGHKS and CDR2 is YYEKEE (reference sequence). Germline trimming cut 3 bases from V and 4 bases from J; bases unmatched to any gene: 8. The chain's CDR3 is CASSYAPGQGYEQYF. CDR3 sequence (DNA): TGTGCCAGCAGCTACGCACCGGGACAGGGTTACGAGCAGTACTTC.

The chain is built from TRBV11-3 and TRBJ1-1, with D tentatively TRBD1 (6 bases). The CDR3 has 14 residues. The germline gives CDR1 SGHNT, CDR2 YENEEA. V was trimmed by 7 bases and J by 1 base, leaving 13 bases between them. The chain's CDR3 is CASTPQGANTEAFF. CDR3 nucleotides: TGTGCCAGCACCCCACAGGGAGCGAACACTGAAGCTTTCTTT.

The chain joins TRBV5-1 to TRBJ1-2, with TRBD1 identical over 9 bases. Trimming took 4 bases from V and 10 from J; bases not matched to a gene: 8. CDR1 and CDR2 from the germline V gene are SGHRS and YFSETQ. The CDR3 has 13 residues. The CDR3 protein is CASSAGQGGDYTF. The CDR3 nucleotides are TGCGCCAGCAGCGCGGGACAGGGAGGCGACTACACCTTC.

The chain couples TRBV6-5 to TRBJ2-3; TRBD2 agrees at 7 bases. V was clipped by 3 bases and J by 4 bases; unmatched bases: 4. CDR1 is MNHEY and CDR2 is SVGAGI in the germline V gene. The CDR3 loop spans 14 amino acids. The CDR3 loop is CASSYYGGADTQYF. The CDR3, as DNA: TGTGCCAGCAGTTATTATGGGGGGGCAGATACGCAGTATTTT.

The CDR3: CASSKLAGVATGELFF. CDR3 sequence (DNA): TGTGCCAGCAGCAAACTAGCGGGAGTAGCCACCGGGGAGCTGTTTTTT. The chain couples TRBV5-4 to TRBJ2-2, with TRBD2 matching over 11 bases. After removal of 4 bases from V and 4 bases from J, the junction contained 6 bases not matched to a gene. The germline CDR1 and CDR2 sequences are SGHNT and YYREEE (reference sequence). The CDR3 runs 16 residues. The full variable domain, with the rest looked up from reference TRBV5-4 and TRBJ2-2, is ETGVTQSPTHLIKTRGQQVTLRCSSQSGHNTVSWYQQALGQGPQFIFQYYREEENGRGNFPPRFSGLQFPNYSSELNVNALELDDSALYLCASSKLAGVATGELFFGEGSRLTVL.

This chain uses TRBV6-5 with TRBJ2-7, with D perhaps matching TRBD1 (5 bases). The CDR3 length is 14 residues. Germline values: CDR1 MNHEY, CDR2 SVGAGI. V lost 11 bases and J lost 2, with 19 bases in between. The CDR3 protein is CACSRGLGTYEQYF. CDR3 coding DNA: TGTGCCTGTTCTAGGGGTCTAGGAACCTACGAGCAGTACTTC.

The CDR3 region is CASSQAGSLKVHEQFF. The CDR3 DNA is TGCGCCAGCAGCCAGGCGGGCAGTTTGAAGGTCCATGAGCAGTTCTTC. The J gene is TRBJ2-1, the V gene TRBV4-1; possibly TRBD2 for D (5 bases). The CDR3 contains 16 residues. CDR1 MGHRA and CDR2 YSYEKL come from the germline V gene. The germline V and J ends were trimmed by 3 bases and 8 bases, with 20 bases remaining between them.

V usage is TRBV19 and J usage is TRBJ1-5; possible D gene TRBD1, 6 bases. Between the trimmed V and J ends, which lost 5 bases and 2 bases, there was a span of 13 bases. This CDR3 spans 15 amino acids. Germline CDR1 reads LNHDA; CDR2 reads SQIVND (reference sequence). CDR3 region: CASSWSGGGNQPQHF. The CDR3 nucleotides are TGTGCCAGTAGTTGGTCGGGGGGCGGCAATCAGCCCCAGCATTTT.

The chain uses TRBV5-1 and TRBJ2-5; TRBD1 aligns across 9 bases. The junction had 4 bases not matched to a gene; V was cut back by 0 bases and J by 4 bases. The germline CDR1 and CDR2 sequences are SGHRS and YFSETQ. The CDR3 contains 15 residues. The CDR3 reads CASSLEDRGAETQYF. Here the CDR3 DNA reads TGCGCCAGCAGCTTGGAAGACAGGGGGGCAGAGACCCAGTACTTC. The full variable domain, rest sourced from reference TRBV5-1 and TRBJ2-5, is KAGVTQTPRYLIKTRGQQVTLSCSPISGHRSVSWYQQTPGQGLQFLFEYFSETQRNKGNFPGRFSGRQFSNSRSEMNVSTLELGDSALYLCASSLEDRGAETQYFGPGTRLLVL.

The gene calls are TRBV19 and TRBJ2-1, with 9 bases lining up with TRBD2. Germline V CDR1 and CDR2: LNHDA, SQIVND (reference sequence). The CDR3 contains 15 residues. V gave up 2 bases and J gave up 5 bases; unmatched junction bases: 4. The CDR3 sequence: CASSIWVAGDNEQFF. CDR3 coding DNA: TGTGCCAGTAGTATATGGGTAGCGGGAGACAATGAGCAGTTCTTC.

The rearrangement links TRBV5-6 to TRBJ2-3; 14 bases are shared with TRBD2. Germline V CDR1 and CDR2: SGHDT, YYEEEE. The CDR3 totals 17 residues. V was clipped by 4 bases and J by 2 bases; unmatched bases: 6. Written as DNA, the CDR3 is TGTGCCAGCAGCCTCGGGACTAGCGGGGGTCTCACAGATACGCAGTATTTT. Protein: CASSLGTSGGLTDTQYF.

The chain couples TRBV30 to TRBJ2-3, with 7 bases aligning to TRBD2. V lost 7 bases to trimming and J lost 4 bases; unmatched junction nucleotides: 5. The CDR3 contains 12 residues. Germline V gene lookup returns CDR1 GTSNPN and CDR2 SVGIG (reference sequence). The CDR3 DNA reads TGTGCCTTGGGGGGGGGTGCAGATACGCAGTATTTT. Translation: CALGGGADTQYF.

The CDR3 sequence is CASRATGYRYGYTF. The CDR3 DNA is TGTGCCAGCAGGGCGACAGGGTACCGGTATGGCTACACCTTC. The rearrangement uses TRBV6-5 and TRBJ1-2; TRBD1 matches 7 bases. The length of the CDR3 is 14 residues. Germline trimming cut 6 bases from V and 5 bases from J; bases unmatched to any gene: 9. Per germline, CDR1 MNHEY and CDR2 SVGAGI.

The CDR3 loop reads CSVEIRGSTNYGYTF. Written as DNA, the CDR3 is TGCAGCGTTGAGATCAGGGGTTCGACCAACTATGGCTACACCTTC. The chain recombines TRBV29-1 with TRBJ1-2; D is perhaps TRBD1 (6 bases). Trimming stripped 3 bases from V and 2 bases from J, with 16 bases between. Germline V CDR1 and CDR2: SQVTM, ANQGSEA. The CDR3 sequence is 15 residues long.

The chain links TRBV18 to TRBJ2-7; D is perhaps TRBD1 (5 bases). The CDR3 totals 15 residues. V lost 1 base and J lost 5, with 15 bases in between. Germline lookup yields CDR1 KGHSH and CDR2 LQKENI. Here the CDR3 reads CASSPQAAGLHEQYF. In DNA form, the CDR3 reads TGTGCCAGCTCACCACAGGCCGCAGGGCTACACGAGCAGTACTTC.

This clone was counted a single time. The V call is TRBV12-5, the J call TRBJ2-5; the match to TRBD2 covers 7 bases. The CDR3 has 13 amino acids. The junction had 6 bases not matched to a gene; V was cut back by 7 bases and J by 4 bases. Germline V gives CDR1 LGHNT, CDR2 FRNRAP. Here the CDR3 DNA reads TGTGCTAGTGCTTGGTCGGGGGGAGAGACCCAGTACTTC. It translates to CASAWSGGETQYF.

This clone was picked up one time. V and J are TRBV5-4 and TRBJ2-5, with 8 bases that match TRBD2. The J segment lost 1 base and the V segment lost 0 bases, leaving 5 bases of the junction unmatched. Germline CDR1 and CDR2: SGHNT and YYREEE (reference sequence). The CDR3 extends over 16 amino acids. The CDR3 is CASSLEAGVSQETQYF. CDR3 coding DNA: TGTGCCAGCAGCTTGGAAGCGGGGGTATCCCAAGAGACCCAGTACTTC. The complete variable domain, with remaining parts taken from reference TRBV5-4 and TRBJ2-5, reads ETGVTQSPTHLIKTRGQQVTLRCSSQSGHNTVSWYQQALGQGPQFIFQYYREEENGRGNFPPRFSGLQFPNYSSELNVNALELDDSALYLCASSLEAGVSQETQYFGPGTRLLVL.

The CDR3 loop is CASSTLAGGHRDTQYF. For the CDR3, the DNA is TGTGCCAGCAGTACTCTAGCGGGGGGGCATAGAGATACGCAGTATTTT. This sequence joins TRBV27 and TRBJ2-3; 12 bases fit TRBD2. The germline CDR1 and CDR2 sequences are MNHEY and SMNVEV (reference sequence). The CDR3 loop spans 16 amino acids. The V and J ends lost 5 bases and 5 bases, in that order; junction bases with no gene match: 8.

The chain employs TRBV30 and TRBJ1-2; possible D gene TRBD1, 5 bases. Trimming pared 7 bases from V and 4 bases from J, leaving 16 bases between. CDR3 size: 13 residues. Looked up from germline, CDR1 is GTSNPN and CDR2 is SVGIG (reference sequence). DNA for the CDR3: TGTGCCTCGACAGAGGATCACGTCTATGGCTACACCTTC. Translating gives CASTEDHVYGYTF.

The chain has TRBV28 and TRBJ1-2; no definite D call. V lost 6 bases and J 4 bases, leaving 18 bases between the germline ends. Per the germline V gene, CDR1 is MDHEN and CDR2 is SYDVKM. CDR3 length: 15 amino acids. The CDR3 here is CASSPSDLGSYGYTF. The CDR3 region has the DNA TGTGCCAGCAGCCCCTCGGATTTGGGCAGCTATGGCTACACCTTC.

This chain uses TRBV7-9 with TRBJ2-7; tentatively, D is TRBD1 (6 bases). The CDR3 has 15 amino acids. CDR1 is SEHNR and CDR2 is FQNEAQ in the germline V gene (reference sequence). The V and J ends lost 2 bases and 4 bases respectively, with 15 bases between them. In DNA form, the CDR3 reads TGTGCCAGCAGCTTATTACAGGGAGATTTTTACGAGCAGTACTTC. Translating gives CASSLLQGDFYEQYF.

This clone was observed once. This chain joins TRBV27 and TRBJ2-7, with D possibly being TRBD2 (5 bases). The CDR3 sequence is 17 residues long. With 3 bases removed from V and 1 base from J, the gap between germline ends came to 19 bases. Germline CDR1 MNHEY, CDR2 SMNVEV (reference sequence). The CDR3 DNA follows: TGTGCCAGCAGTTTGGGCCCCCGGGGTTCGAGGTCCTACGAGCAGTACTTC. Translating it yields CASSLGPRGSRSYEQYF.

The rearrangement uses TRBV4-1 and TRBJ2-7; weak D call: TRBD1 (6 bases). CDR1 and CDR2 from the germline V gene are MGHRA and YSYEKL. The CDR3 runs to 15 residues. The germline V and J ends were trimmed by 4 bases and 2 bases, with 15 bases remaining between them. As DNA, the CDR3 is TGCGCCAGCAGCCTATCACGGGACATGGCCTACGAGCAGTACTTC. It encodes CASSLSRDMAYEQYF.

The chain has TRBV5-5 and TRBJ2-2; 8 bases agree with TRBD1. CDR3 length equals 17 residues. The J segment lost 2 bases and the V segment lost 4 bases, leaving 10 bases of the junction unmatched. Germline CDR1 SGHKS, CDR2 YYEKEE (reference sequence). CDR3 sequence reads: CASSHLGQGANTGELFF. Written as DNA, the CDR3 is TGTGCCAGCAGCCATCTTGGACAGGGTGCTAACACCGGGGAGCTGTTTTTT.